This record looks at one TCR beta chain sequence and its context. How the authors handled the data: Amplification from reference gene primers served as the basis for estimated nucleated cell counts. The table came from immunoSEQ multiplex PCR; TCRdb's copy has only in-frame clones and leaves some out. V, J and clone size are taken as reported in that table, and D and trimming were inferred from the DNA itself. This repertoire shows about 200,000 clones, about 90% found once; its top ten account for around 1.5%. The CDR3 has 14 amino acids. The germline CDR1 and CDR2 sequences are KGHSH and LQKENI. V was shortened by 3 bases and J by 5 bases, with 11 bases between the two germline ends. The data originate from a study of blood T cell repertoires in COVID-19. At the level of the study: Researchers got acute and convalescent COVID-19 samples from the United States, Italy and Spain. T cells, B-cell-depleted T cells, or PBMCs provided the cDNA or gDNA that served as material.

The receptor was isolated from a man in his late teens or twenties with active or convalescent COVID-19. The specimen sequenced was peripheral blood. The chain has TRBV18 and TRBJ1-5, with D unclear. The CDR3 region has the DNA TGTGCCAGCTCACCGGAGGGAACGGATCAGCCCCAGCATTTT. Its protein is CASSPEGTDQPQHF.